A single T cell receptor beta chain is shown here with its context. Timing groups of about 4 and about 12 weeks for second doses were pooled. TCRdb's table, derived via immunoSEQ multiplex PCR, lists solely in-frame clones and lacks some. This table has under 150,000 clones, about 90% appearing once. This specimen belongs to a study of T cell responses to AZD1222 COVID-19 vaccine. The V gene's germline CDR1 is LGHDT and CDR2 YNNKEL (reference sequence). V was trimmed by 5 bases and J by 7 bases, leaving 17 bases between them. The CDR3 has 14 amino acids. The sample in question was peripheral blood, obtained 28 days after the second AZD1222 dose. The TCR was taken from an adult who received the AZD1222 COVID-19 vaccine. J is TRBJ1-2 and V is TRBV3-1 (or the pseudogene TRBV3-2), with D perhaps matching TRBD1 (6 bases). CDR3 nucleotides: TGTGCCAGCAGCTCCTCAGCCCAGGGGTCTGGCTACACCTTC. This codes for CASSSSAQGSGYTF.